This is a list of T cell receptor beta chains from one sample in a study of metastatic and nonmetastatic thyroid tumors. MiXCR was used by TCRdb to re-call the PCR reads. The data contain roughly 24,000 clones, roughly 21% of them singletons. Sequencing was done on a sample of blood. The receptors shown here come from a male donor with papillary thyroid cancer or a benign thyroid nodule (not recorded which). Some clones in this sample may be carry-over from other donors' samples. CDR3s include the opening cysteine and the closing phenylalanine or tryptophan.

V gene,J gene,CDR3 protein
TRBV27,TRBJ2-2,CASSPGAGELFF
TRBV20-1,TRBJ1-1,CSARDLRNGRNTEAFF
TRBV29-1,TRBJ2-3,CSVSTSSLRDTQYF
TRBV27,TRBJ2-3,CASSSIWTSGRADTQYF
TRBV11-2,TRBJ1-3,CAISQWGSQVLSGNTIYF
TRBV19,TRBJ1-1,CASSIKAPGQGGANTEAFF
TRBV12-3/TRBV12-4,TRBJ1-1,CASSYRREMNTEAFF
TRBV27,TRBJ2-7,CASTGEGRNEQYF
TRBV15,TRBJ1-4,CATGPLGGKHIF
TRBV4-2,TRBJ2-7,CASSWDRNYEQYF
TRBV12-3/TRBV12-4,TRBJ2-5,CASSLVSGGETQYF
TRBV28,TRBJ2-7,CASRGGTGLSYEQYF
TRBV4-2,TRBJ2-3,CASSKPQGGFTDTQYF
TRBV19,TRBJ2-3,CASRKFTSTDTQYF
TRBV11-3,TRBJ2-3,CASSFRGVSTDTQYF
TRBV12-3/TRBV12-4,TRBJ2-3,CASSFGRVGDTQYF